The 2 T cell receptor beta chains presented below share a single source sample, sequenced in a study of cytomegalovirus exposure and HLA in healthy donors. The primer mix had 60 Vbeta and 13 Jbeta primers. Sequencing was performed with immunoSEQ multiplex PCR; in TCRdb, only in-frame clones are kept and a portion is missing. This repertoire shows 150,000 to 200,000 clones, around three quarters found once; its top ten account for 2% to 2.5%. The sample consisted of PBMCs. All receptors come from a woman aged 25 to 39 in good health and CMV-seropositive.

J is TRBJ2-3 and V is TRBV7-6; 11 nucleotides line up with TRBD1. This CDR3 has 17 residues. CDR1 is SGHVS and CDR2 is FNYEAQ in the germline V gene. With 5 bases clipped from V and 0 bases from J, the junction kept 7 bases outside the gene matches. The CDR3 here is CASSNFRDRGSTDTQYF. The CDR3 region has the DNA TGTGCCAGCAGCAATTTCCGGGACAGGGGGAGCACAGATACGCAGTATTTT.

This clone has a handful of counts. The rearrangement joins TRBV9 to TRBJ2-5; no firm D call. The J call is uncertain, as TRBJ2-7 better fits the DNA end. This CDR3 region has 14 residues. CDR1 and CDR2 from the germline V gene are SGDLS and YYNGEE. CDR3 nucleotide sequence: TGTGCCAGCAGCCTGTACCCGAGTTCCTACGAGCAGTACTTC. Its translation: CASSLYPSSYEQYF.